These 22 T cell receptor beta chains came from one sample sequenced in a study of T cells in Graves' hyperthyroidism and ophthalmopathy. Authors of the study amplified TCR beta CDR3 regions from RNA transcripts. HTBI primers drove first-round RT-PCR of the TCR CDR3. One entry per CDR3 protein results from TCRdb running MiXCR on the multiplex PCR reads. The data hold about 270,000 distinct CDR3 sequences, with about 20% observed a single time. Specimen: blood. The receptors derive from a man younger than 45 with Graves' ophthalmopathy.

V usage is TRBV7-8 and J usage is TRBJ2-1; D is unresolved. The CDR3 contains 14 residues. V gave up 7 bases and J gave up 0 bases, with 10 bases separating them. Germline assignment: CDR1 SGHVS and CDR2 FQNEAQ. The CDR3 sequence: CASTAPNSYNEQFF. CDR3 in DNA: TGTGCCAGCACAGCGCCCAACTCCTACAATGAGCAGTTCTTC.

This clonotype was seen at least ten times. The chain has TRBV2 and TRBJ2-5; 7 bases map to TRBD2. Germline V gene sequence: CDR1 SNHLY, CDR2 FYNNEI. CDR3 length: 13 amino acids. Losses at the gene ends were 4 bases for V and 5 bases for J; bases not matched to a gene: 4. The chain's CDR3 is CASSGEGRETQYF. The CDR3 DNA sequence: TGTGCCAGCAGTGGGGAGGGTCGGGAGACCCAGTACTTC.

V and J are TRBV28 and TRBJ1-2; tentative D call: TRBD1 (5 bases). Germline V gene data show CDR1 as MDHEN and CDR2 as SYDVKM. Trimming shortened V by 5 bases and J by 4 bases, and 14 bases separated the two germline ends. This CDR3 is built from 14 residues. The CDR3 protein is CASSPVLGVYGYTF. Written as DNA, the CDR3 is TGTGCCAGCAGTCCCGTGCTAGGGGTCTATGGCTACACCTTC.

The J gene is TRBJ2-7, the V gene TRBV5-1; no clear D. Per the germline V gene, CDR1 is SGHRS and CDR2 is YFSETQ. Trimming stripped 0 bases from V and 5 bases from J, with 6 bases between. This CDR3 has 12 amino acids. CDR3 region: CASSLDWNEQYF. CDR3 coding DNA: TGCGCCAGCAGCTTGGATTGGAACGAGCAGTACTTC.

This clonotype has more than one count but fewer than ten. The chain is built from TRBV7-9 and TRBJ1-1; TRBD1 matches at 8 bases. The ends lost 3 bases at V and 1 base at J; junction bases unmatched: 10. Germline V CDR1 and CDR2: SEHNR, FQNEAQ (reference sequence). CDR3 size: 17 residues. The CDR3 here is CASSLGDRGKGNTEAFF. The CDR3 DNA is TGTGCCAGCAGCTTGGGTGACAGGGGAAAAGGGAACACTGAAGCTTTCTTT. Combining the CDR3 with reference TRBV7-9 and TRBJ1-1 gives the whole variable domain DTGVSQNPRHKITKRGQNVTFRCDPISEHNRLYWYRQTLGQGPEFLTYFQNEAQLEKSRLLSDRFSAERPKGSFSTLEIQRTEQGDSAMYLCASSLGDRGKGNTEAFFGQGTRLTVV.

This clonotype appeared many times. The CDR3 DNA sequence: TGTGCCAGCAGTTACAGGGGGGATGAAGGCTACGAGCAGTACTTC. Translated, it gives CASSYRGDEGYEQYF. This chain uses TRBV6-6 with TRBJ2-7; D could derive from TRBD1 or TRBD2 (6 bases each). The CDR3 runs 15 residues. CDR1 is MNHNY, CDR2 SVGAGI, per germline (reference sequence). V was cut by 2 bases and J by 3 bases, with 14 bases left in between.

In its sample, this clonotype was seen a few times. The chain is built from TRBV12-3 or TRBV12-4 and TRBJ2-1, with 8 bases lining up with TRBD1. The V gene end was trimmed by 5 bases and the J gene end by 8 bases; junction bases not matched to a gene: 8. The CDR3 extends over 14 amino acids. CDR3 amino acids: CASSDWTGFDEQFF. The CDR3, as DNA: TGTGCCAGCAGTGACTGGACAGGGTTTGATGAGCAGTTCTTC.

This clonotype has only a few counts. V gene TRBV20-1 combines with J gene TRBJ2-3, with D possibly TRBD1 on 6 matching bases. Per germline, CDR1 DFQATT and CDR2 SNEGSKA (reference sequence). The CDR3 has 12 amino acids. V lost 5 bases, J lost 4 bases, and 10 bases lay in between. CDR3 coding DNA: TGCAGTGCTCCCAGGGGTTCAGATACGCAGTATTTT. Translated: CSAPRGSDTQYF.

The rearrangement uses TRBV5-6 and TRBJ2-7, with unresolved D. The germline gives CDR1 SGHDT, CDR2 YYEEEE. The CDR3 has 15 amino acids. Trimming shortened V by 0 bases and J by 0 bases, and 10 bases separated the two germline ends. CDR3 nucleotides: TGTGCCAGCAGCTTGGAACAGATGAGCTCCTACGAGCAGTACTTC. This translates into CASSLEQMSSYEQYF.

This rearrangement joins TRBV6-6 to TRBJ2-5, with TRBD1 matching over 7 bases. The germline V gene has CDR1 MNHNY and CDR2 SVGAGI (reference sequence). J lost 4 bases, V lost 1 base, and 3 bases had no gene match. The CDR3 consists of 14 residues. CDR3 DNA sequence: TGTGCCAGCAGTTACTTAGGACAGGCAGAGACCCAGTACTTC. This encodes CASSYLGQAETQYF.

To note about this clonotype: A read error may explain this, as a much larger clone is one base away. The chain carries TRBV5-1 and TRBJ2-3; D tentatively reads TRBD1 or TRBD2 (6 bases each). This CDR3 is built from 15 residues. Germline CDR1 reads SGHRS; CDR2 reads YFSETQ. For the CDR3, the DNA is TGCGCCAACAGCTTGGAGGGACACCCCACAGATACGCAGTATTTT. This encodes CANSLEGHPTDTQYF.

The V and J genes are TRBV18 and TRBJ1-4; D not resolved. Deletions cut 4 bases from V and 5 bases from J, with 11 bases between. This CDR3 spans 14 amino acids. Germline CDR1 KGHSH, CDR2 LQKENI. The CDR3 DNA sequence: TGTGCCAGCTCACGCGAACGTAGGAATGAAAAACTGTTTTTT. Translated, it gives CASSRERRNEKLFF.

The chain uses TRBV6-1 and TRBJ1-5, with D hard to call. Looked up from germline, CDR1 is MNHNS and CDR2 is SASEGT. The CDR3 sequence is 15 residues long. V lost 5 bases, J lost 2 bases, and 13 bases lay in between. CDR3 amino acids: CASSSQGMGNQPQHF. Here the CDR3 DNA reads TGTGCCAGCAGTAGCCAAGGGATGGGCAATCAGCCCCAGCATTTT.

The CDR3 loop reads CASTQGYSNQPQHF. CDR3 sequence (DNA): TGTGCCAGTACCCAGGGGTATAGCAATCAGCCCCAGCATTTT. The rearrangement uses TRBV19 and TRBJ1-5; weak D call: TRBD1 (6 bases). The CDR3 is 14 amino acids. Trimming took 7 bases from V and 0 from J, leaving 10 bases between them. Germline V gives CDR1 LNHDA, CDR2 SQIVND (reference sequence). Variable domain in full (rest from reference TRBV19 and TRBJ1-5): DGGITQSPKYLFRKEGQNVTLSCEQNLNHDAMYWYRQDPGQGLRLIYYSQIVNDFQKGDIAEGYSVSREKKESFPLTVTSAQKNPTAFYLCASTQGYSNQPQHFGDGTRLSIL.

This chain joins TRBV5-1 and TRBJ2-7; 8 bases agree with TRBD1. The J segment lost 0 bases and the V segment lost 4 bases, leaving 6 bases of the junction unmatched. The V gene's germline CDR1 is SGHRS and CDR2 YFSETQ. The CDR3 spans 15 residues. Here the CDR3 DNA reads TGCGCCAGCAGCCCTAACAGGGGGAGCTCCTACGAGCAGTACTTC. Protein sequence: CASSPNRGSSYEQYF.

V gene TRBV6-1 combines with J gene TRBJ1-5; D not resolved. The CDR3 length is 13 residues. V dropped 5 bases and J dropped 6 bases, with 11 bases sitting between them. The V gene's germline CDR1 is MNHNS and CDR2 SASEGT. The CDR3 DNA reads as TGTGCCAGCAGTCCTAATGGCGGTCAGCCCCAGCATTTT. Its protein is CASSPNGGQPQHF.

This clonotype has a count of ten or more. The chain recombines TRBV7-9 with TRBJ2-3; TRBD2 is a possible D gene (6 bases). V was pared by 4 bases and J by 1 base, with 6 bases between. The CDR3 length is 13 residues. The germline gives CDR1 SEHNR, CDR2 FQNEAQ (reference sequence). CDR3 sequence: CASSSSGTDTQYF. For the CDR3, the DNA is TGTGCCAGCAGCTCTAGCGGCACAGATACGCAGTATTTT.

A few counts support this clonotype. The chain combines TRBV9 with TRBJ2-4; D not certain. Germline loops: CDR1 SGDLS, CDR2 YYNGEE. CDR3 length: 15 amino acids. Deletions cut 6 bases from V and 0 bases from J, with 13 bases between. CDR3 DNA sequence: TGTGCCAGCATCCCTAAAGGGCGAGCCAAAAACATTCAGTACTTC. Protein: CASIPKGRAKNIQYF.

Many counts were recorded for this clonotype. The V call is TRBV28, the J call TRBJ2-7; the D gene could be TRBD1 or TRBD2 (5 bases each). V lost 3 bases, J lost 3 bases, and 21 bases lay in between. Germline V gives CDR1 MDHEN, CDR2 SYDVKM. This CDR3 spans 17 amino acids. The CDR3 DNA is TGTGCCAGCAGTTTGCAGCCCTCGGGGACCTGGAGCTACGAGCAGTACTTC. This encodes CASSLQPSGTWSYEQYF.

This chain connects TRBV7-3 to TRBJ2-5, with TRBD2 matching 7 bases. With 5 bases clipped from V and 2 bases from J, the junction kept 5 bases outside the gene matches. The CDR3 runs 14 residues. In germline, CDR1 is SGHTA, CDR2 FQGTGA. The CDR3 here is CASSRYGGQETQYF. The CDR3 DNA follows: TGTGCCAGCAGCCGCTACGGGGGGCAAGAGACCCAGTACTTC.

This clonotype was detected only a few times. The CDR3 sequence: CSGGAWGQGTDTQYF. The DNA of the CDR3 is TGCAGCGGGGGGGCATGGGGACAGGGGACAGATACGCAGTATTTT. The rearrangement joins TRBV29-1 to TRBJ2-3; 10 bases align to TRBD1. Germline V gene sequence: CDR1 SQVTM, CDR2 ANQGSEA. CDR3 length: 15 residues. Trimming at V came to 7 bases and at J to 3 bases, leaving 10 bases not matched to a gene.

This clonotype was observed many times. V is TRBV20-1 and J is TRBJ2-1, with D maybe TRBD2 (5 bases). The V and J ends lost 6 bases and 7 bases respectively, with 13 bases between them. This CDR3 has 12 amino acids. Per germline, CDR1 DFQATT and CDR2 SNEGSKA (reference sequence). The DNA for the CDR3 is TGCAGTGCCCCGGACTCGGGAAATGAGCAGTTCTTC. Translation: CSAPDSGNEQFF.